Shown below are 16 T cell receptor beta chains from a single sample sequenced in a study of blood T cell repertoires in COVID-19 (dated by TCRdb to about 2020). The library was produced with the immunoSEQ multiplex PCR assay. TCRdb limited this immuneACCESS table to in-frame rearrangements with V and J called. A share of clones is missing; checked studies link under half to unresolved V genes, and the rest is unexplained. The table for this sample lists fewer than 400,000 clones; 75% to 90% of them were counted only once. The top ten clones comprise approximately 3.6% of the sample. The sample taken for sequencing was peripheral blood. These receptors were taken from a woman younger than 30 with acute or convalescent COVID-19.

The chain joins TRBV28 to TRBJ2-7; the match to TRBD1 covers 7 bases. Germline V gene sequence: CDR1 MDHEN, CDR2 SYDVKM. V shed 9 bases, J shed 6 bases, and the junction held 14 bases outside the gene matches. CDR3 size: 14 residues. The CDR3 bases are TGTGCCAGTAAGACGGGACAGAGTGATGGCGAGCAGTACTTC. This sequence encodes CASKTGQSDGEQYF.

This rearrangement joins TRBV3-1 (or the pseudogene TRBV3-2) to TRBJ1-2; no clear D. The germline CDR1 and CDR2 sequences are LGHDT and YNNKEL (reference sequence). Trimming shortened V by 1 base and J by 8 bases, and 14 bases separated the two germline ends. CDR3 length: 14 amino acids. CDR3 loop: CASSQGPLAWGYTF. CDR3 in DNA: TGTGCCAGCAGCCAAGGGCCCCTCGCTTGGGGCTACACCTTC.

This clone has a single count. This chain connects TRBV7-3 to TRBJ1-2; possibly TRBD1 for D (6 bases). This CDR3 comprises 14 residues. V was pared by 4 bases and J by 4 bases, with 13 bases between. In germline, CDR1 is SGHTA, CDR2 FQGTGA. CDR3 DNA sequence: TGTGCCAGCAGCTCCGGGGGGCTAGGCTATGGCTACACCTTC. Residues: CASSSGGLGYGYTF.

The rearrangement uses TRBV14 and TRBJ1-2; possible D gene TRBD1, 5 bases. Germline CDR1 and CDR2: SGHDN and FVKESK. The ends were cut back, 1 base at V and 1 base at J, with 10 bases in the middle. This CDR3 contains 15 residues. For the CDR3, the DNA is TGTGCCAGCAGCCAAGTCGCCGGGGGTAACTATGGCTACACCTTC. Its protein is CASSQVAGGNYGYTF.

This clone was observed a handful of times. This chain uses TRBV9 with TRBJ1-2, with a weak D call TRBD1 (6 bases). The CDR3 runs to 16 residues. Germline V CDR1 and CDR2: SGDLS, YYNGEE. V was cut by 0 bases and J by 0 bases, with 12 bases left in between. The CDR3 DNA is TGTGCCAGCAGCGTAGATGGGGGCTCCCCTAACTATGGCTACACCTTC. It specifies CASSVDGGSPNYGYTF.

The J gene is TRBJ2-3, the V gene TRBV25-1; 8 bases fit TRBD2. There are 15 residues in the CDR3. CDR1 MGHDK and CDR2 SYGVNS come from the germline V gene. The J segment lost 4 bases and the V segment lost 4 bases, leaving 7 bases of the junction unmatched. As DNA, the CDR3 is TGTGCCAGCAGTGGCGGGAGCGGGAGCGCAGATACGCAGTATTTT. Its protein is CASSGGSGSADTQYF. The complete variable domain, with remaining parts taken from reference TRBV25-1 and TRBJ2-3, reads EADIYQTPRYLVIGTGKKITLECSQTMGHDKMYWYQQDPGMELHLIHYSYGVNSTEKGDLSSESTVSRIRTEHFPLTLESARPSHTSQYLCASSGGSGSADTQYFGPGTRLTVL.

This sequence joins TRBV4-1 and TRBJ1-1; 8 bases match TRBD1. Germline values: CDR1 MGHRA, CDR2 YSYEKL. V gave up 0 bases and J gave up 5 bases; unmatched junction bases: 5. The CDR3 length is 15 residues. Here the CDR3 reads CASSQDQGARTEAFF. In nucleotides, the CDR3 is TGCGCCAGCAGCCAAGACCAGGGGGCGCGAACTGAAGCTTTCTTT.

Only a few counts were recorded for this clone. The chain uses TRBV6-2 or TRBV6-3 and TRBJ1-2; tentative D call: TRBD1 (5 bases). The V end lost 2 bases, the J end lost 7 bases, and 11 bases lay between the germline ends. This CDR3 is built from 13 residues. Germline CDR1 is MNHEY and CDR2 is SVGEGT. CDR3 in amino acids: CASSYNRRGGYTF. CDR3 nucleotides: TGTGCCAGCAGTTACAACAGGAGGGGTGGCTACACCTTC.

The chain has TRBV19 and TRBJ1-6, with 7 bases that match TRBD1. This CDR3 is 15 amino acids long. Germline assignment: CDR1 LNHDA and CDR2 SQIVND (reference sequence). V shed 5 bases, J shed 5 bases, and the junction held 6 bases outside the gene matches. The CDR3 DNA reads as TGTGCCAGTAGTCGTCCAGGGGGAAATAATTCACCCCTCCACTTT. It specifies CASSRPGGNNSPLHF.

The V gene is TRBV19, the J gene TRBJ1-3; D ambiguous. The CDR3 has 16 amino acids. Germline V CDR1 and CDR2: LNHDA, SQIVND (reference sequence). Trimming stripped 3 bases from V and 9 bases from J, with 21 bases between. The CDR3 reads CASSILAFETNFTIYF. In DNA, the CDR3 is TGTGCCAGTAGTATCCTAGCTTTTGAAACGAATTTCACCATATATTTT.

The chain couples TRBV12-3 or TRBV12-4 to TRBJ2-7; 8 bases are shared with TRBD1. The V segment lost 6 bases and the J segment 3 bases; nucleotides outside the gene matches: 1. The CDR3 is made up of 12 amino acids. The CDR3 protein is CASRGTGYEQYF. The CDR3 DNA follows: TGTGCCAGCAGGGGGACAGGCTACGAGCAGTACTTC.

The rearrangement links TRBV7-2 to TRBJ1-3; D unclear. Germline V gene data show CDR1 as SGHTA and CDR2 as FQGNSA. With 6 bases removed from V and 4 bases from J, the gap between germline ends came to 13 bases. CDR3 length equals 14 residues. CDR3 sequence reads: CASRSTAAGNTIYF. The CDR3 coding sequence is TGTGCCAGCAGATCGACGGCGGCGGGAAACACCATATATTTT.

The chain links TRBV11-2 to TRBJ1-3, with D possibly matching TRBD1 (6 bases). Germline CDR1 and CDR2: SGHAT and FQNNGV. The germline V and J ends were trimmed by 5 bases and 5 bases, with 10 bases remaining between them. The CDR3 has 13 residues. The CDR3 bases are TGTGCCAGCAGCCCACAGGGAAGAAACACCATATATTTT. This sequence encodes CASSPQGRNTIYF.

This chain joins TRBV5-6 and TRBJ2-3; 9 bases fit TRBD1. The CDR3 covers 18 residues. The V gene's germline CDR1 is SGHDT and CDR2 YYEEEE. The V segment lost 4 bases and the J segment 2 bases; nucleotides outside the gene matches: 14. For the CDR3, the DNA is TGTGCCAGCAGCACGAGCTGGACAGGGGCGCAAATCACAGATACGCAGTATTTT. This sequence encodes CASSTSWTGAQITDTQYF.

Comment on this clone: Other DNA sequences within the sample encode an identical CDR3. The chain joins TRBV2 to TRBJ1-1; 7 bases are shared with TRBD1. V lost 6 bases to trimming and J lost 0 bases; unmatched junction nucleotides: 4. There are 14 residues in the CDR3. Germline-derived CDR1 and CDR2 are SNHLY and FYNNEI. CDR3 bases: TGTGCCAGCAGGGGTGGACAGGTGAACACTGAAGCTTTCTTT. It specifies CASRGGQVNTEAFF.

The genes are TRBV12-5 and TRBJ1-5, with 10 nucleotides matching TRBD1. Germline CDR1 is LGHNT and CDR2 is FRNRAP. The V gene end was trimmed by 1 base and the J gene end by 7 bases; junction bases not matched to a gene: 16. The length of the CDR3 is 19 residues. CDR3: CASGLGRDRGVGARQPQHF. DNA of the CDR3: TGTGCTAGTGGTTTGGGCCGGGACAGGGGCGTGGGGGCAAGGCAGCCCCAGCATTTT.